This T cell receptor (beta chain) was sequenced during a study of response to subunit inactivated influenza vaccine. CDR3 length: 14 amino acids. Germline V gene lookup returns CDR1 SGHAT and CDR2 FQNNGV. V lost 4 bases, J lost 2 bases, and 5 bases stayed unmatched. This clonotype was picked up a small number of times. TCRdb reprocessed the RT-PCR reads via MiXCR and lists one record per CDR3 protein. This table has more than 150,000 distinct CDR3 sequences, around 9% appearing once. The chain recombines TRBV11-2 with TRBJ2-7; TRBD2 aligns across 7 bases. This material consisted of non-naive T cells sorted from PBMCs, taken on the day of vaccination. This receptor was obtained from a man aged 50 or older who received an inactivated influenza vaccine. The CDR3 sequence: CASSSVRGAYEQYF. The CDR3, as DNA: TGTGCCAGCAGCTCGGTCCGGGGGGCCTACGAGCAGTACTTC.